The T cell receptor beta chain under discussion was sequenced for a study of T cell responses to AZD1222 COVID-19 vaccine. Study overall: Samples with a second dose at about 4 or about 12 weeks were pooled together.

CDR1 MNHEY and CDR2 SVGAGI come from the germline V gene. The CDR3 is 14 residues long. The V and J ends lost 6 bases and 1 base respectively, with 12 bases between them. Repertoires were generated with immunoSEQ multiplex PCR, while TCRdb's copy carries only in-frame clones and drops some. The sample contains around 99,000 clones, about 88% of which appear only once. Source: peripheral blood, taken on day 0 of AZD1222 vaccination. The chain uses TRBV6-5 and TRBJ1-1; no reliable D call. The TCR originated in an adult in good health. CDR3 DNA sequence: TGTGCCAGCAGACGAGGGCCCGAGAACACTGAAGCTTTCTTT. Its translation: CASRRGPENTEAFF.